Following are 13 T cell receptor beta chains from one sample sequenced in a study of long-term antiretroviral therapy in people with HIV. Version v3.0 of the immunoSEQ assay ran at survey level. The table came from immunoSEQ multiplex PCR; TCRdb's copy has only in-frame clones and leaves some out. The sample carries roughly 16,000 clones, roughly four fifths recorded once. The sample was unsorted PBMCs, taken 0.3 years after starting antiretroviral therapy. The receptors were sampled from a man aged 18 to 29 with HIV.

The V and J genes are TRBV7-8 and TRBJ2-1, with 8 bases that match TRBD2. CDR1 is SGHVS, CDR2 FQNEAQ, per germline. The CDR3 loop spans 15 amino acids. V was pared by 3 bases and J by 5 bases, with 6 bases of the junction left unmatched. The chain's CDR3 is CASSFGGGRNNEQFF. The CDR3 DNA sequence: TGTGCCAGCAGCTTTGGCGGGGGGAGAAACAATGAGCAGTTCTTC.

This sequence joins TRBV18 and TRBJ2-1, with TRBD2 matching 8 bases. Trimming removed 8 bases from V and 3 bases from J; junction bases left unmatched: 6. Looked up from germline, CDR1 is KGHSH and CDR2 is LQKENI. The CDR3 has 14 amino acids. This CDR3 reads CASGGGPSYNEQFF. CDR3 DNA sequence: TGTGCCAGCGGCGGGGGGCCGAGCTACAATGAGCAGTTCTTC.

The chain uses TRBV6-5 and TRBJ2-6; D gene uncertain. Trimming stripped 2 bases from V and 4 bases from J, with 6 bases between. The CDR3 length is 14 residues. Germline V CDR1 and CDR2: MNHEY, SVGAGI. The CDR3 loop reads CASSYTAGANVLTF. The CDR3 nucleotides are TGTGCCAGCAGTTACACTGCCGGGGCCAACGTCCTGACTTTC.

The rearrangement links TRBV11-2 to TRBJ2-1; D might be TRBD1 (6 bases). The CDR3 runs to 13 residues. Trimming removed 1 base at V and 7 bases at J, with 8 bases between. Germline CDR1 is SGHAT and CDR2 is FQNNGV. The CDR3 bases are TGTGCCAGCAGCTTAGGAGGGACAAATGAGCAGTTCTTC. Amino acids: CASSLGGTNEQFF.

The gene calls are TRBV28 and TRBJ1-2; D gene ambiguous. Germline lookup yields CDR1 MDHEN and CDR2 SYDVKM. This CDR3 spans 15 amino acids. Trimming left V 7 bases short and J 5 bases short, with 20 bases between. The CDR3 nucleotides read TGTGCCAGCACAGCCCGCTTTGAGGGCTTTTATGGCTACACCTTC. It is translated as CASTARFEGFYGYTF.

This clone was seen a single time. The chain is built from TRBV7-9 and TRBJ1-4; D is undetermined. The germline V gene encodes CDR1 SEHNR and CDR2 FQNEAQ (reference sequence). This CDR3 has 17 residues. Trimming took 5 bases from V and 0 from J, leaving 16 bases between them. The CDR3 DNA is TGTGCCAGCAGCCCAGACCCCGGGGTCCCAACTAATGAAAAACTGTTTTTT. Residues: CASSPDPGVPTNEKLFF.

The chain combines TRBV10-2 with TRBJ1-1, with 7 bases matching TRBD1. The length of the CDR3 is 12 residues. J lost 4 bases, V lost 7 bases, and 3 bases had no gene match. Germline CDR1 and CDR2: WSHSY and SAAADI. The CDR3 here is CASTSGGTEAFF. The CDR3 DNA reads TGCGCCAGCACTTCAGGGGGCACTGAAGCTTTCTTT.

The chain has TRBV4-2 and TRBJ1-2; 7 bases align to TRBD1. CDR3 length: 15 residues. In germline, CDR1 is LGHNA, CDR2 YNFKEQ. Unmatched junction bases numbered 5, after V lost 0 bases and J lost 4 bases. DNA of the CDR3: TGTGCCAGCAGCCAAGATCCGGACAGGTTCTATGGCTACACCTTC. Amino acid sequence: CASSQDPDRFYGYTF.

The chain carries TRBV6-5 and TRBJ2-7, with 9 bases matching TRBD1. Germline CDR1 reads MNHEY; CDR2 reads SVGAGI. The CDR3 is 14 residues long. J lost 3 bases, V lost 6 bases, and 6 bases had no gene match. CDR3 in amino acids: CASRAGQGYYEQYV. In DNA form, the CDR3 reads TGTGCCAGCAGGGCGGGACAGGGTTACTACGAGCAGTACGTC.

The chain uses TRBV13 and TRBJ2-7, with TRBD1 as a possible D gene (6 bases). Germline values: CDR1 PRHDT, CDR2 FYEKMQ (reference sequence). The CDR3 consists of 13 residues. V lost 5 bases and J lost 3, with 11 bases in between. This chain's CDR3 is CASSNPTGYEQYF. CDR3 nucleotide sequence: TGTGCCAGCAGCAACCCGACAGGCTACGAGCAGTACTTC.

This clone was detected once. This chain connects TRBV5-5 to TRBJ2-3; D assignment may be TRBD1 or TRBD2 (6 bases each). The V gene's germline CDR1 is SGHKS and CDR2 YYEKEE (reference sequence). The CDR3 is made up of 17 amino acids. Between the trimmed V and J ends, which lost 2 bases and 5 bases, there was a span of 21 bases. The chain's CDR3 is CASSLLSGQGLRDTQYF. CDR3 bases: TGTGCCAGCAGCTTACTCAGCGGGCAGGGGCTCCGAGATACGCAGTATTTT.

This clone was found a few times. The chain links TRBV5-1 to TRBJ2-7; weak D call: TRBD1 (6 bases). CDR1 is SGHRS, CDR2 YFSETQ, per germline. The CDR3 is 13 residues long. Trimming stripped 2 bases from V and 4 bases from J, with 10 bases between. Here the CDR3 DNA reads TGCGCCAGCAGCTTACAGGGATTATACGAGCAGTACTTC. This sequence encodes CASSLQGLYEQYF.

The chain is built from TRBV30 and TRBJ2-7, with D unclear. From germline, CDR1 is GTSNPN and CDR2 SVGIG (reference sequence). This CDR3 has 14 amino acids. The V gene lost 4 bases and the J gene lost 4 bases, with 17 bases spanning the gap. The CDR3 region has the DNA TGTGCCTGGACCAGACCGGGTCTAAGGTACGAGCAGTACTTC. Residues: CAWTRPGLRYEQYF.